This record concerns one T cell receptor (beta chain) sequence. Its antigen is unidentified. These data originate in a study of cytomegalovirus exposure and HLA in healthy donors. PCR was performed using 60 Vbeta and 13 Jbeta primers. In the original analysis: As a later analysis found, there were 82 million or so unique TCR beta chains, of which some 10 million were shared. Data came from immunoSEQ multiplex PCR; TCRdb stores just in-frame clones and leaves some out. For V, J and clone size, that table is used; D and trimming come from the DNA. The data show some 110,000 clones, and the top ten clones hold under 2.5%. Germline CDR1 is MNHEY and CDR2 is SVGAGI. Deletions cut 6 bases from V and 8 bases from J, with 20 bases between. This CDR3 contains 15 residues. General observations from the study: In a later analysis, several top co-occurrence clusters appeared linked to parvovirus B19, influenza, CMV and Epstein-Barr virus.

This TCR was recovered from a man aged 40-49 years in good health and CMV-seronegative. The chain recombines TRBV6-5 with TRBJ2-1, with D possibly matching TRBD2 (7 bases). The sample was PBMCs. The CDR3 nucleotides are TGTGCCAGCAGACCCGGGACCCCGGGGGGCGATGAGCAGTTCTTC. Residues: CASRPGTPGGDEQFF.